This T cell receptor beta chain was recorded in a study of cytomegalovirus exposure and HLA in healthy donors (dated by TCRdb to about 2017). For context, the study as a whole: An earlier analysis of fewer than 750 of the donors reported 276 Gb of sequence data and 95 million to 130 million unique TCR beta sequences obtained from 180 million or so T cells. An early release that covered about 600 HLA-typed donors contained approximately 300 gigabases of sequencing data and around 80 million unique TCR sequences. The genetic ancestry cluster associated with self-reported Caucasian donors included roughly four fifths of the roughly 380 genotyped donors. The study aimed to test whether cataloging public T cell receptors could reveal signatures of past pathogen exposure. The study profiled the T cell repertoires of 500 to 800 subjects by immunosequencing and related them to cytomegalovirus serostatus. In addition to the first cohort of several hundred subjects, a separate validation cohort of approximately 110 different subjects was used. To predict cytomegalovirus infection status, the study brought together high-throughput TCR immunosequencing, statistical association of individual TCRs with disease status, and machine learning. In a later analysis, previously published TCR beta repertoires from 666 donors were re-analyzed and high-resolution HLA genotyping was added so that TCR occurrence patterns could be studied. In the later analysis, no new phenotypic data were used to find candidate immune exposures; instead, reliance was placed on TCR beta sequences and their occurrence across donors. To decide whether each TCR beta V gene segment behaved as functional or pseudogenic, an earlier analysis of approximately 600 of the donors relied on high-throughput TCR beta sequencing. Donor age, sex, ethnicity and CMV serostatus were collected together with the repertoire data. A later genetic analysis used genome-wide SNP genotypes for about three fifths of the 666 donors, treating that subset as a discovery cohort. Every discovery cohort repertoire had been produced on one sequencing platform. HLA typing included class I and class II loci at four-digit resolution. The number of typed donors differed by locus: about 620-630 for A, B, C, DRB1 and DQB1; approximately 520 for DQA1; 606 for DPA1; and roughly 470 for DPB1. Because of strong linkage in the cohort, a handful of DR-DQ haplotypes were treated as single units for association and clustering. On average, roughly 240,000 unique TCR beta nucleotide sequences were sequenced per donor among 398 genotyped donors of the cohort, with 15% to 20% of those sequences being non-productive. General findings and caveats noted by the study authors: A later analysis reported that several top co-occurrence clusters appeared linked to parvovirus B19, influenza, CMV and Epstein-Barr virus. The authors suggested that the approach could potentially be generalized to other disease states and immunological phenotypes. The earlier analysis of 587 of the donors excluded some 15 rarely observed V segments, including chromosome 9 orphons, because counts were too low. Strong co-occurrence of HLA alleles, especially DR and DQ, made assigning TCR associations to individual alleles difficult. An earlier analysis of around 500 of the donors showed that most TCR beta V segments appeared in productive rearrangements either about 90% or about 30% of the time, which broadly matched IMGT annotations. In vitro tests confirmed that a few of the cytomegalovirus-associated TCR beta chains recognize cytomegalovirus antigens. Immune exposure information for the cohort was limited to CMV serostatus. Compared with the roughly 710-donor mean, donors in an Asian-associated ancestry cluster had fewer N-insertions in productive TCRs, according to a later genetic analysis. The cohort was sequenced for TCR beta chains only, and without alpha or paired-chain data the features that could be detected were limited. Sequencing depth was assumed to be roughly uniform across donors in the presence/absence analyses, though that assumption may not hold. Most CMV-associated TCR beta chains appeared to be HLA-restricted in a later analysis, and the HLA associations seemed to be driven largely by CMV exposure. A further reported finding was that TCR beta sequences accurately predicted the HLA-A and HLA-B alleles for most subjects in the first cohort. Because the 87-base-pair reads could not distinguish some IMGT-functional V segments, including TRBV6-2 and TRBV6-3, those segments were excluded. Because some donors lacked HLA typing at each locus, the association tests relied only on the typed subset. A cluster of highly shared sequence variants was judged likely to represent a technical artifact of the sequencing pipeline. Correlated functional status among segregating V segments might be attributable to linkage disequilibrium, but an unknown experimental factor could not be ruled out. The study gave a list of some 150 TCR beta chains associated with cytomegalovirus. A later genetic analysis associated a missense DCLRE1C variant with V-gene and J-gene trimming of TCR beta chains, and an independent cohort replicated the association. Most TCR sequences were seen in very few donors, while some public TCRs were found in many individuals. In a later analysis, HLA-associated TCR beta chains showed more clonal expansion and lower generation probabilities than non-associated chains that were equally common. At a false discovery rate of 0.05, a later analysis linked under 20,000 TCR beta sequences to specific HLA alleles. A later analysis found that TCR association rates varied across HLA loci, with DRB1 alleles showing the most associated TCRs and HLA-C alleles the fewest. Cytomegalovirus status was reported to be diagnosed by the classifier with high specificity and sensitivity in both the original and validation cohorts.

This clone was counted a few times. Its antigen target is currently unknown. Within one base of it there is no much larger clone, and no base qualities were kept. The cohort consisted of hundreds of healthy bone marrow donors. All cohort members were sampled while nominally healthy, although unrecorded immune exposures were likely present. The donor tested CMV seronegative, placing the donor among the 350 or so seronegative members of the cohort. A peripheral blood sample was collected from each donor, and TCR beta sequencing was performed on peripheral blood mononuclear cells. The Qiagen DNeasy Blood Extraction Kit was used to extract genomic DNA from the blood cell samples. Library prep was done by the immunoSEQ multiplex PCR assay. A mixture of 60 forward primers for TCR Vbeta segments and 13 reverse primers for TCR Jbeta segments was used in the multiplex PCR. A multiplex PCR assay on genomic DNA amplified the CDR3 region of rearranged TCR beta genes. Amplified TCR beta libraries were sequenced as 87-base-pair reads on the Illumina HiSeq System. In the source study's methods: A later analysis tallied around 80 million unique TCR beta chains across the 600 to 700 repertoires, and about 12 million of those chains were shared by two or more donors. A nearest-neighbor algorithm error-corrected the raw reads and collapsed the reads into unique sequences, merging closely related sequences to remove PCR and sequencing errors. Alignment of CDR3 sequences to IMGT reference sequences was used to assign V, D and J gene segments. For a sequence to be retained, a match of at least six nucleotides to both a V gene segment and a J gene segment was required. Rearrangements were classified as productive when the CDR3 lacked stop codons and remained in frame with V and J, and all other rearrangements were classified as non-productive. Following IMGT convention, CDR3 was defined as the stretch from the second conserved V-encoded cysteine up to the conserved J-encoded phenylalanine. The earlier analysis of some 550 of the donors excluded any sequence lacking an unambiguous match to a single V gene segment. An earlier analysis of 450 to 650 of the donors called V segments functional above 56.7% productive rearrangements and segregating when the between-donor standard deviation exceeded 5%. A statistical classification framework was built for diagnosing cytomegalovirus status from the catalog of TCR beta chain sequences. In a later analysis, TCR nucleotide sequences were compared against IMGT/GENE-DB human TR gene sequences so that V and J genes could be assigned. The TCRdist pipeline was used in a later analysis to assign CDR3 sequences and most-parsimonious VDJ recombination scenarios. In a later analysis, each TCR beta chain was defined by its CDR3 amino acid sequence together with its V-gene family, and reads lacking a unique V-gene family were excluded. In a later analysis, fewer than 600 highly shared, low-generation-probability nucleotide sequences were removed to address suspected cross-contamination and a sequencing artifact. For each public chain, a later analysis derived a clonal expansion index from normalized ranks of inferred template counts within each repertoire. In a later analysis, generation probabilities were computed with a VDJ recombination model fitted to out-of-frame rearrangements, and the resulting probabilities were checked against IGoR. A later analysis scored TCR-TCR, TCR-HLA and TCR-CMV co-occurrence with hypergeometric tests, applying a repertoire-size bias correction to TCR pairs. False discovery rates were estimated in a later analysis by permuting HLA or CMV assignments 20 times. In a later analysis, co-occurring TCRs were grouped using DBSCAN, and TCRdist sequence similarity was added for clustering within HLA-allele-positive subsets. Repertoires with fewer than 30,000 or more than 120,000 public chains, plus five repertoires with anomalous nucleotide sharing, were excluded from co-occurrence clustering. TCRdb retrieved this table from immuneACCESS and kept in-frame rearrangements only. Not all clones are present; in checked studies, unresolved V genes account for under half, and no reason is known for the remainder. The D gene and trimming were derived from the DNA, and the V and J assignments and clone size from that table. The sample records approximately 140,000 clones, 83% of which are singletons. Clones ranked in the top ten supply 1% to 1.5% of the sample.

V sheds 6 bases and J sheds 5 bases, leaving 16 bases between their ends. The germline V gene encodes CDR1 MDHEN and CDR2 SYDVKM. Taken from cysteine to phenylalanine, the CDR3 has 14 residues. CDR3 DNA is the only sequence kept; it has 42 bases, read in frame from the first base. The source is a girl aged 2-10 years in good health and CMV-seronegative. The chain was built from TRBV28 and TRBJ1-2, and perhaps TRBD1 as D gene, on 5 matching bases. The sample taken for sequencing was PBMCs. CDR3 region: CASRTVQAGYGYTF. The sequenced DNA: TGTGCCAGCAGGACGGTACAGGCCGGATATGGCTACACCTTC.